Below, 3 T cell receptor beta chains from the same sample are listed, as sequenced in a study of cytomegalovirus exposure and HLA in healthy donors. Primers: 60 Vbeta forward and 13 Jbeta reverse. Repertoires were generated with immunoSEQ multiplex PCR, while TCRdb's copy carries only in-frame clones and drops some. This sample carries 180,000 or so clones, 60% to 85% of them seen once, and the ten largest clones take approximately 3.4%. The sequencing sample was made of PBMCs. The origin of the receptors is a female donor in good health and CMV-seronegative.

This clone was seen a few times. The chain couples TRBV30 to TRBJ1-2, with 9 nucleotides matching TRBD1. CDR1 and CDR2 (germline): GTSNPN, SVGIG (reference sequence). This CDR3 has 16 residues. J lost 4 bases, V lost 1 base, and 10 bases had no gene match. The CDR3 nucleotides are TGTGCCTGGAGTGCGGGACAGGGCCATGTGGGCTATGGCTACACCTTC. Translation: CAWSAGQGHVGYGYTF.

The chain links TRBV25-1 to TRBJ1-1, with 10 bases lining up with TRBD1. Germline V gene lookup returns CDR1 MGHDK and CDR2 SYGVNS. Trimming took 0 bases from V and 3 from J; bases not matched to a gene: 7. The CDR3 has 17 amino acids. CDR3 amino acids: CASSEYKWGTGDTEAFF. The CDR3 DNA reads as TGTGCCAGCAGTGAATATAAGTGGGGGACAGGGGACACTGAAGCTTTCTTT. Full variable domain (remainder filled in from reference TRBV25-1 and TRBJ1-1): EADIYQTPRYLVIGTGKKITLECSQTMGHDKMYWYQQDPGMELHLIHYSYGVNSTEKGDLSSESTVSRIRTEHFPLTLESARPSHTSQYLCASSEYKWGTGDTEAFFGQGTRLTVV.

This rearrangement joins TRBV5-6 to TRBJ1-1, with 9 nucleotides matching TRBD1. Germline V gene lookup returns CDR1 SGHDT and CDR2 YYEEEE. J was trimmed by 8 bases and V by 4 bases; bases with no gene match: 12. This CDR3 contains 15 residues. CDR3 in DNA: TGTGCCAGCAGCCCAGGACAGGGGCTCTCTGAAGAAGCTTTCTTT. This codes for CASSPGQGLSEEAFF.